The entry below gives a single T cell receptor beta chain sequence along with its context. One entry per CDR3 protein, called by TCRdb with MiXCR from the reads. Counted here are under 850,000 distinct CDR3 sequences, about a third occurring once; the ten biggest clones make up 2.8%. The data originate from a study of T cell repertoires in cytomegalovirus infection. This sequence was found in a human donor in good health (CMV status not recorded). Some clones in this sample may be carry-over from other donors' samples. What was sequenced was PBMCs.

The CDR3 sequence: CASSYTRETQYF. CDR3 in DNA: TGTGCCAGCAGTTACACAAGAGAGACCCAGTACTTC. The chain carries TRBV6-8 and TRBJ2-5; D remains unclear. The CDR3 runs to 12 residues. CDR1 and CDR2 (germline): MNHGY, SAAAGT. V was trimmed by 2 bases and J by 4 bases, leaving 5 bases between them.